This T cell receptor beta chain is from a study of regulatory T cells in long-lasting Graves disease (dated by TCRdb to the early 2020s). Study-wide context: Newly diagnosed Graves' disease patients had taken antithyroid drugs for less than 3 months. Patients with persistent Graves' disease were compared with patients with newly diagnosed Graves' disease using TCR sequencing and RNA sequencing of peripheral blood. The study was conducted in China and was registered as a clinical trial. A total of some 33 samples were covered by TCR sequencing, comprising 13 persistent and around 20 newly diagnosed Graves' disease patients. What the work shows at the level of the full study, not this receptor alone: Only peripheral blood was studied, because thyroid tissue, the primary lesion, was inaccessible. The authors acknowledged the small sample size as a limitation that may reduce accuracy. Persistent Graves' disease patients showed lower TCR Shannon entropy and fewer highly expanded clones than newly diagnosed patients, suggesting clonal expansion. Sequencing and analysis were restricted to the TCR beta chain. Patients with persistent disease shared more public clonotypes (approximately 2,500) than newly diagnosed patients did (around 930).

Receptors were amplified or captured by multiplex PCR. Instrument on record: Illumina HiSeq 4000. TCR beta libraries were built with iRepertoire HTBI primers and Arm-PCR amplification of CDR3 regions. PCR products were gel purified before sequencing. The paper's processing steps were these. Across samples, about 63 TRBV and roughly 15 TRBJ segments were identified and used for gene usage analysis of CDR3 amino acid clonotypes. COPE and FqMerger were used to merge the filtered high-quality paired reads into contigs. Contigs were aligned with BLAST to IMGT TRBV, TRBD and TRBJ reference genes, and CDR3 was defined per IMGT. Any clonotype with a frequency above 0.1% was classified as a highly expanded clone. Shannon entropy was used to measure repertoire diversity, and the Gini coefficient was used to measure V-J evenness. Public clonotypes were defined as clonotypes shared by more than one individual. TCRdb ran its own pipeline on the public reads, namely fastp trimming at Q25 and MiXCR clone calling, and kept in-frame beta chains. Entries are consolidated by CDR3 protein sequence, retaining the most common genes and DNA. TCRdb's processing, not the study's, gives the V and J calls here. This sample has 200,000 to 250,000 distinct CDR3 sequences in its table, and about 19% of those were observed once. The ten largest make up roughly 10% of the sample.

Notes on this clonotype: The antigen it binds to is not known. A much bigger clone sits one base away, suggesting this may be a read error.

This specimen's time point label, per the study, means: newly diagnosed GD, antithyroid drugs for less than 3 months. RNA was extracted from PBMCs in TRIzol for both TCR sequencing and RNA sequencing. Graves' disease was diagnosed according to American Thyroid Association guidelines. Recruitment of patients was carried out at an endocrinology department in Xi'an, China. Each patient gave approximately 10 milliliters of peripheral blood, collected in an EDTA anticoagulant tube. Ficoll Paque Plus density gradient separation was used to isolate PBMCs, and no further T cell sorting was performed. An Agilent 2100 Bioanalyzer and agarose gel were used to check RNA quality, while a NanoDrop 2000 measured RNA concentration. The data also belong to a second study, concerning T cells in Graves' hyperthyroidism and ophthalmopathy. The second publication reports: Graves' hyperthyroidism was defined as stable when no progression to ophthalmopathy occurred over 18 months of follow-up. The hyperthyroidism patients were between 18 and 65 years old and newly diagnosed, with a disease duration of less than 2 months. Any patient with an uncontrolled infection, another autoimmune disease, pregnancy or lactation was excluded. Diagnoses relied on clinical symptoms, serum thyroxine and TRAb, thyroid ultrasound and orbital computed tomography. A first-round RT-PCR of the TCR CDR3 used the HTBI primer set with the Qiagen OneStep RT-PCR kit. Most expanded thyroid clonotypes (frequency above 0.001) were also found in blood, which suggests that blood repertoires may mirror thyroid immune responses. Ophthalmopathy was separated from stable hyperthyroidism by a 13 V-J signature model, with approximately 90% sensitivity and roughly 81% specificity obtained in cross-validation and 80%/75% obtained in testing. In validation, the model predicted progression to ophthalmopathy with around 71% sensitivity and about 72% specificity, a median of 6.5 months before onset. To identify distinguishing TCR V-J signatures, a discovery cohort of 95 to 100 patients was used, comprising some 45 with Graves' ophthalmopathy and under 60 with stable Graves' hyperthyroidism. Whether ophthalmopathy could be predicted prospectively was tested in an independent validation cohort made up of approximately 19 hyperthyroidism patients plus 17 patients who later progressed to ophthalmopathy. The 90 to 100 discovery patients were randomly divided into training and test sets at a 7:3 ratio. In several Graves' hyperthyroidism patients, the study also compared T-cell repertoires from thyroid tissue with T-cell repertoires from blood. After blood sampling, hyperthyroidism patients were treated with methimazole at a starting dose of 30 mg daily, and ophthalmopathy patients were treated with high-dose intravenous methylprednisolone. The libraries were constructed in a second round of multiplex PCR and then size-selected and purified. Sequencing of the libraries was done on an Illumina HiSeq2000 using paired-end 100 bp reads. Raw data were processed with SOAPnuke, discarding reads with adapters, uncalled bases, mean Phred below 15, or no exact constant-primer or identifier match. High-quality paired reads were merged using COPE v1.2.5, and each unique nucleotide sequence was defined as a clonotype. MiTCR v1.1 was used to align clonotypes to the IMGT TRBV, TRBD and TRBJ reference segments. The analysis was restricted to V-J combinations with a frequency above 0.0001, which together covered about 99% of the repertoires. A TCS score was defined as the ratio of F50 (clonal expansion) to E x V (chaos), with BLOSUM62-based TCRdist applied between CDR3 peptides within each V-J. Welch's t-statistics and random forest reduced roughly 500 V-J features to roughly 13, which were used in a naive Bayes classifier (R e1071). No statistical method was used to set the sample size in advance, and investigators knew the group allocation. The paper reports TCR Vbeta CDR3 sequencing of over 120 peripheral blood samples: around 45 ophthalmopathy, roughly 80 hyperthyroidism and some 17 progressor patients.

The source was peripheral blood mononuclear cells (PBMCs), collected at new diagnosis, from a patient treated with antithyroid drugs. The TCR comes from a woman younger than 45 with Graves disease. Donor details come from another sample of the same person, matched by shared clones.

The sequence in DNA is TGTGCCAGCTCAGCACCGGCCCTCTCAGATACGCAGTATTTT. This yields the protein CASSAPALSDTQYF. The receptor chain draws on TRBV18 and TRBJ2-3; no D gene call is confident. The germline V gene specifies KGHSH as CDR1 and LQKENI as CDR2. Including cysteine and phenylalanine, the CDR3 has 14 amino acids. Only the CDR3 DNA stays, 42 bases, in frame from base 1.